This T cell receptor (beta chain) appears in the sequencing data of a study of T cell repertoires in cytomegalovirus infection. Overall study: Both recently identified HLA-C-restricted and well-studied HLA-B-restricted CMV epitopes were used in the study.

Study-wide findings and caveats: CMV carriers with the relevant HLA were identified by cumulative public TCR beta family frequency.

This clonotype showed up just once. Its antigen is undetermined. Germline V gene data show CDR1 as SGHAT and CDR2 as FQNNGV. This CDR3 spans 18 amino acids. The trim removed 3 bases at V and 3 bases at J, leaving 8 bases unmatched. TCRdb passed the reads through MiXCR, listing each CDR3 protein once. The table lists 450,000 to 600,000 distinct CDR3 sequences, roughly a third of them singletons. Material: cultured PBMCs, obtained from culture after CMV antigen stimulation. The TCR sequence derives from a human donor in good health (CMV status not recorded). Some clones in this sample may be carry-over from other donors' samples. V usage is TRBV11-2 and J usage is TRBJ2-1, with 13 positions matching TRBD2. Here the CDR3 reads CASSLPAGTSGDYNEQFF. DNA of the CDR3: TGTGCCAGCAGCTTGCCTGCCGGGACTAGCGGGGACTACAATGAGCAGTTCTTC.